This TCR beta chain was sequenced in a study of T-cell memory formation after mild COVID-19. Overall study: TCR clusters mostly belonged to single donors. The study's findings and limits: Some responding clones appeared in pre-infection memory, suggesting cross-reactive memory joined.

In the case of this clonotype: What it binds is unknown.

MiXCR was run by TCRdb on the 5' RACE reads, yielding one entry per CDR3 protein. The sample has about 250,000 distinct CDR3 sequences, 15% seen once. The germline V gene encodes CDR1 SEHNR and CDR2 FQNEAQ (reference sequence). This CDR3 has 15 amino acids. V was clipped by 5 bases and J by 5 bases, with 18 bases between them. The rearrangement links TRBV7-9 to TRBJ2-5; TRBD1 or TRBD2 may be the D gene (7 bases each). This sequence originates from an adult woman who had mild COVID-19 (a few samples of this study predate the infection). Cell type and time point are not known. Sequencing input: PBMCs or a T cell subset sorted from them (not recorded which). The CDR3 protein is CASSPDRAGAETQYF. CDR3 DNA sequence: TGTGCCAGCAGCCCCGACAGGGCGGGGGCGGAGACCCAGTACTTC.